Following are 27 T cell receptor beta chains from one sample sequenced in a study of T cell repertoires in cytomegalovirus infection. TCRdb processed the reads anew with MiXCR; each CDR3 protein has one entry. The sample lists approximately 400,000 distinct CDR3 sequences, under 40% occurring once. The sample taken for sequencing was PBMCs. These receptors all stem from a human donor in good health (CMV status not recorded). Some clones in this sample may be carry-over from other donors' samples.

This clonotype was found a few times. The chain uses TRBV12-3 or TRBV12-4 and TRBJ2-1; D might be TRBD2 (6 bases). The V end lost 5 bases, the J end lost 7 bases, and 9 bases lay between the germline ends. The length of the CDR3 is 12 residues. The CDR3 DNA follows: TGTGCCAGCAGTGTCGGGGGAAATGAGCAGTTCTTC. This sequence encodes CASSVGGNEQFF.

About this clonotype: Given a much more abundant clone one base away, this may be a read error. The V and J genes are TRBV7-2 and TRBJ1-6; D perhaps matches TRBD1 (6 bases). Germline CDR1 SGHTA, CDR2 FQGNSA. The CDR3 contains 16 residues. The CDR3 DNA reads as TGTGCCAGCAGCCTACTGACAGGTTTCATCGCTTCACCCCTCCGCTTT. The encoded protein is CASSLLTGFIASPLRF. The full variable domain, its missing parts supplied by reference TRBV7-2 and TRBJ1-6, is GAGVSQSPSNKVTEKGKDVELRCDPISGHTALYWYRQSLGQGLEFLIYFQGNSAPDKSGLPSDRFSAERTGGSVSTLTIQRTQQEDSAVYLCASSLLTGFIASPLRFGNGTRLTVT.

J is TRBJ2-3 and V is TRBV4-1; TRBD1 is a possible D gene (5 bases). The V gene's germline CDR1 is MGHRA and CDR2 YSYEKL. This CDR3 is 16 amino acids long. V lost 2 bases and J lost 4, with 16 bases in between. In DNA, the CDR3 is TGCGCCAGCAGCCAACCGCCAGGGCGTTCGGCAGATACGCAGTATTTT. Translated: CASSQPPGRSADTQYF.

The table lists this clonotype with many counts. The chain recombines TRBV7-2 with TRBJ1-2; D is ambiguous. The germline V gene has CDR1 SGHTA and CDR2 FQGNSA. V was shortened by 2 bases and J by 8 bases, with 18 bases between the two germline ends. CDR3 length: 15 residues. The DNA of the CDR3 is TGTGCCAGCAGCTTACGGCAACACGAAGTCCCCGGCTACACCTTC. Protein product: CASSLRQHEVPGYTF.

This sequence joins TRBV20-1 and TRBJ1-1; D remains ambiguous. The germline V and J ends were trimmed by 5 bases and 0 bases, with 16 bases remaining between them. CDR3 size: 15 residues. Germline CDR1 DFQATT, CDR2 SNEGSKA (reference sequence). The CDR3: CSAQVEGDMNTEAFF. The CDR3 DNA is TGCAGTGCTCAGGTAGAAGGAGACATGAACACTGAAGCTTTCTTT.

The chain links TRBV2 to TRBJ2-1, with D possibly matching TRBD2 (6 bases). Germline V gene sequence: CDR1 SNHLY, CDR2 FYNNEI. V was cut by 6 bases and J by 7 bases, with 16 bases left in between. This CDR3 is 14 amino acids long. CDR3 DNA: TGTGCCAGCAGGTCGGTGACTAGTGAGAATGAGCAGTTCTTC. Translated, it gives CASRSVTSENEQFF. The variable domain in full, completed from reference TRBV2 and TRBJ2-1, reads EPEVTQTPSHQVTQMGQEVILRCVPISNHLYFYWYRQILGQKVEFLVSFYNNEISEKSEIFDDQFSVERPDGSNFTLKIRSTKLEDSAMYFCASRSVTSENEQFFGPGTRLTVL.

With respect to this clonotype: This may come from a read error, since a much larger clone is one base off. The CDR3 sequence is CASGVYSNQPQHF. Here the CDR3 DNA reads TGTGCCAGCGGCGTTTATAGCAATCAGCCCCAGCATTTT. V gene TRBV12-3 or TRBV12-4 combines with J gene TRBJ1-5; D is unresolved. The germline V and J ends were trimmed by 8 bases and 0 bases, with 8 bases remaining between them. The CDR3 totals 13 residues.

V is TRBV4-1 and J is TRBJ1-5; D unresolved. There are 14 residues in the CDR3. CDR1 MGHRA and CDR2 YSYEKL come from the germline V gene. V dropped 1 base and J dropped 7 bases, with 11 bases sitting between them. DNA of the CDR3: TGCGCCAGCAGCCAAGTTAGTCAGAGCCAGCCCCAGCATTTT. This translates into CASSQVSQSQPQHF.

This clonotype was counted only a few times. The chain employs TRBV27 and TRBJ2-1; D is unresolved. Trimming removed 6 bases from V and 8 bases from J, with 17 bases in between. The CDR3 length is 14 residues. Germline V gene lookup returns CDR1 MNHEY and CDR2 SMNVEV (reference sequence). The CDR3 sequence: CASRLDLSIDEQFF. In DNA form, the CDR3 reads TGTGCCAGCAGGTTAGATCTCAGCATTGATGAGCAGTTCTTC.

The table lists this clonotype with many counts. The rearrangement uses TRBV7-2 and TRBJ1-1; D possibly corresponds to TRBD1 (6 bases). V lost 6 bases and J 1 base, leaving 12 bases between the germline ends. Germline CDR1 and CDR2: SGHTA and FQGNSA. The CDR3 length is 14 residues. As DNA, the CDR3 is TGTGCCAGCAGTTCACAGGGACCGAACACTGAAGCTTTCTTT. It encodes CASSSQGPNTEAFF. The entire variable domain, with the rest obtained from reference TRBV7-2 and TRBJ1-1, is as follows: GAGVSQSPSNKVTEKGKDVELRCDPISGHTALYWYRQSLGQGLEFLIYFQGNSAPDKSGLPSDRFSAERTGGSVSTLTIQRTQQEDSAVYLCASSSQGPNTEAFFGQGTRLTVV.

CDR3 residues: CASSLEAGSYGYTF. As DNA, the CDR3 is TGTGCCAGCAGCTTGGAGGCAGGGTCCTATGGCTACACCTTC. The chain is built from TRBV5-4 and TRBJ1-2; possibly TRBD1 for D (5 bases). The germline CDR1 and CDR2 sequences are SGHNT and YYREEE (reference sequence). The CDR3 extends over 14 amino acids. V dropped 0 bases and J dropped 4 bases, with 10 bases sitting between them. The full variable domain, completed using reference TRBV5-4 and TRBJ1-2, is ETGVTQSPTHLIKTRGQQVTLRCSSQSGHNTVSWYQQALGQGPQFIFQYYREEENGRGNFPPRFSGLQFPNYSSELNVNALELDDSALYLCASSLEAGSYGYTFGSGTRLTVV.

The rearrangement joins TRBV18 to TRBJ2-4, with a possible D match to TRBD1 (6 bases). This CDR3 contains 16 residues. Germline V gives CDR1 KGHSH, CDR2 LQKENI. V lost 5 bases and J 0 bases, leaving 14 bases between the germline ends. The CDR3 bases are TGTGCCAGCTCAACCGACAGGATTTTAGCCAAAAACATTCAGTACTTC. Translating gives CASSTDRILAKNIQYF.

This clonotype was observed at least ten times. The rearrangement links TRBV7-8 to TRBJ1-3; D may be TRBD1 (6 bases). Germline V lookup: CDR1 SGHVS, CDR2 FQNEAQ. This CDR3 has 13 residues. Trimming took 7 bases from V and 2 from J, leaving 9 bases between them. Written as DNA, the CDR3 is TGTGCCAGCAACACAGGGACTGGAAACACCATATATTTT. Its translation is CASNTGTGNTIYF.

This clonotype turned up a few times. The J gene is TRBJ2-2, the V gene TRBV12-5, with TRBD1 matching over 9 bases. The CDR3 consists of 22 residues. Germline V lookup: CDR1 LGHNT, CDR2 FRNRAP. The V segment lost 3 bases and the J segment 5 bases; nucleotides outside the gene matches: 25. CDR3 sequence reads: CASGFFSSVLKTGGAETGELFF. In nucleotides, the CDR3 is TGTGCTAGTGGTTTTTTTTCCTCGGTACTAAAAACAGGGGGCGCAGAGACCGGGGAGCTGTTTTTT.

This clonotype was counted between two and nine times. This rearrangement joins TRBV12-3 or TRBV12-4 to TRBJ1-1, with D perhaps TRBD1 (6 bases). V lost 5 bases and J 5 bases, leaving 12 bases between the germline ends. This CDR3 is built from 13 residues. This chain's CDR3 is CASSRGQSTEAFF. The CDR3 coding sequence is TGTGCCAGCAGTCGCGGACAGTCGACTGAAGCTTTCTTT.

J is TRBJ2-1 and V is TRBV6-6; 9 bases are a match to TRBD1. The V gene's germline CDR1 is MNHNY and CDR2 SVGAGI (reference sequence). This CDR3 region has 15 residues. J lost 7 bases, V lost 0 bases, and 4 bases had no gene match. CDR3 protein: CASSYSWTGDNEQFF. The CDR3 region has the DNA TGTGCCAGCAGTTACTCGTGGACAGGGGATAATGAGCAGTTCTTC.

With regard to this clonotype: A junction boundary mismatches the germline segment, possibly from a read error. The chain uses TRBV7-2 and TRBJ2-7, with unresolved D. The CDR3 loop spans 15 amino acids. Looked up from germline, CDR1 is SGHTA and CDR2 is FQGNSA. The CDR3, as DNA: TGTGCCAGCAGCTTAGCGAGTACATGGGATTACGAGCGGTACTTC. Amino acids: CASSLASTWDYERYF.

V gene TRBV3-1 combines with J gene TRBJ1-2; 10 bases agree with TRBD1. The V segment lost 4 bases and the J segment 6 bases; nucleotides outside the gene matches: 8. Germline CDR1 reads LGHDT; CDR2 reads YNNKEL (reference sequence). CDR3 size: 15 residues. CDR3 residues: CASSRGTGAFDGYTF. CDR3 nucleotide sequence: TGTGCCAGCAGCCGCGGGACAGGGGCTTTTGATGGCTACACCTTC.

This sequence joins TRBV4-1 and TRBJ2-1, with D possibly being TRBD1 (5 bases). V lost 0 bases, J lost 8 bases, and 8 bases lay in between. Germline V gives CDR1 MGHRA, CDR2 YSYEKL. The CDR3 is 13 residues long. The CDR3 protein is CASSQEEGDEQFF. The CDR3 bases are TGCGCCAGCAGCCAAGAAGAAGGGGATGAGCAGTTCTTC.

In nucleotides, the CDR3 is TGCAGCGCGCTACGCCTAACTGAAGCTTTCTTT. As protein: CSALRLTEAFF. The rearrangement joins TRBV29-1 to TRBJ1-1; D is unclear. This CDR3 contains 11 residues. V lost 7 bases and J 5 bases, leaving 11 bases between the germline ends. CDR1 SQVTM and CDR2 ANQGSEA come from the germline V gene.

This clonotype was seen a few times. The chain recombines TRBV19 with TRBJ2-7; possibly TRBD1 for D (6 bases). Trimming removed 3 bases from V and 3 bases from J, with 12 bases in between. The CDR3 is made up of 14 amino acids. Looked up from germline, CDR1 is LNHDA and CDR2 is SQIVND (reference sequence). The DNA for the CDR3 is TGTGCCAGTAGTATTCAGGCAGGGGTCTACGAGCAGTACTTC. Translating gives CASSIQAGVYEQYF.

This clonotype turned up a few times. The chain has TRBV7-2 and TRBJ1-1; D gene ambiguous. Germline V gives CDR1 SGHTA, CDR2 FQGNSA. This CDR3 has 13 amino acids. The germline V and J ends were trimmed by 5 bases and 4 bases, with 11 bases remaining between them. CDR3 in DNA: TGTGCCAGCAGCAGACTGACTTCCACTGAAGCTTTCTTT. Translation: CASSRLTSTEAFF.

The chain couples TRBV6-1 to TRBJ2-7; no firm D call. V lost 5 bases to trimming and J lost 3 bases, with 14 bases between them. The CDR3 is 14 amino acids. Germline V gene sequence: CDR1 MNHNS, CDR2 SASEGT. The CDR3 loop is CASSLFAMGYEQYF. CDR3 sequence (DNA): TGTGCCAGCAGTCTTTTTGCCATGGGCTACGAGCAGTACTTC.

In this sample, this clonotype turned up many times. The CDR3 sequence is CASSLEGPGQGLATNEKLFF. In DNA, the CDR3 is TGTGCCAGCAGCTTAGAGGGTCCGGGACAGGGGTTAGCAACTAATGAAAAACTGTTTTTT. The V call is TRBV7-2, the J call TRBJ1-4, with TRBD1 matching 10 bases. Germline CDR1 and CDR2: SGHTA and FQGNSA. The CDR3 runs 20 residues. Germline trimming cut 1 base from V and 0 bases from J; bases unmatched to any gene: 11.

This chain uses TRBV27 with TRBJ2-1; D perhaps matches TRBD1 (6 bases). Germline V gives CDR1 MNHEY, CDR2 SMNVEV (reference sequence). This CDR3 contains 16 residues. V was clipped by 6 bases and J by 6 bases, with 21 bases between them. The DNA of the CDR3 is TGTGCCAGCAGAACGAACGACAGGTTACCACTCAATGAGCAGTTCTTC. Translated, it gives CASRTNDRLPLNEQFF.

This clonotype was recorded a few times. The V and J genes are TRBV29-1 and TRBJ1-1; 7 bases map to TRBD1. The germline CDR1 and CDR2 sequences are SQVTM and ANQGSEA. CDR3 length: 13 amino acids. V shed 2 bases, J shed 7 bases, and the junction held 7 bases outside the gene matches. The CDR3 is CSVENGAGGEAFF. CDR3 DNA: TGCAGCGTTGAAAATGGGGCAGGGGGTGAAGCTTTCTTT. Looking up the rest from reference TRBV29-1 and TRBJ1-1 gives the full variable domain: SAVISQKPSRDICQRGTSLTIQCQVDSQVTMMFWYRQQPGQSLTLIATANQGSEATYESGFVIDKFPISRPNLTFSTLTVSNMSPEDSSIYLCSVENGAGGEAFFGQGTRLTVV.

This clonotype was counted only a few times. CDR3 residues: CASSDRTAKSTEAFF. In DNA, the CDR3 is TGTGCCAGCAGTGATCGGACGGCCAAGTCCACTGAAGCTTTCTTT. The V call is TRBV2, the J call TRBJ1-1; D unclear. The CDR3 consists of 15 residues. Trimming took off 3 bases at V and 4 bases at J, with 15 bases between the two ends. CDR1 is SNHLY and CDR2 is FYNNEI in the germline V gene.